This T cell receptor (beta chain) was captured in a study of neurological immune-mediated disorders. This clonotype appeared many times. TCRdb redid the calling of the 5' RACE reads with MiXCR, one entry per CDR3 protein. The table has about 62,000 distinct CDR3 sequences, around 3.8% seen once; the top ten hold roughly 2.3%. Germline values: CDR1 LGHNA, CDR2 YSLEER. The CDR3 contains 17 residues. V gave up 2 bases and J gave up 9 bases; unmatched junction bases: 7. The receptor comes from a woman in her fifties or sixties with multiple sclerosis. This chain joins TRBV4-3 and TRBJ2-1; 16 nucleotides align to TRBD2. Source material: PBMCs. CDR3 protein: CASSQNPGTSGRVEQFF. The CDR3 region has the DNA TGCGCCAGCAGCCAAAACCCTGGGACTAGCGGGAGGGTTGAGCAGTTCTTC.